These 7 T cell receptor beta chains were all obtained from the same sample, sequenced in a study of spatial heterogeneity in lung cancer (dated by TCRdb to the late 2010s). Library preparation used 5' RACE. Sequencing took place on a NextSeq 500. TCRdb handled the public reads itself, with Q25 trimming in fastp and clone calling in MiXCR, and kept productive beta chains. Rows with a matching CDR3 protein are joined into one entry that keeps the most common DNA and genes. The sample records roughly 9,700 distinct CDR3 sequences, under 5% of which are singletons. Around a sixth of the sample goes to the ten largest clones. The time point label on this specimen signifies: blood taken at disease recurrence. TCR sequencing used whole RNA extracted from tumor and nontumor lung tissue, or from cryopreserved PBMC samples, without cell sorting. The material was PBMCs, obtained at recurrence. Receptors originate from a female donor with early-stage non-small cell lung cancer.

In this sample, this clonotype turned up many times. This beta chain appears as a stray read in a library generated for alpha chains; its size is not informative. The chain joins TRBV12-3 or TRBV12-4 to TRBJ1-1; TRBD1 agrees at 9 bases. The CDR3 loop spans 17 amino acids. The trim removed 1 base at V and 3 bases at J, leaving 9 bases unmatched. The CDR3 DNA follows: TGTGCCAGCAGTTTAGGGACAGGGGTCAGCTGGGACACTGAAGCTTTCTTT. Its protein product is CASSLGTGVSWDTEAFF.

The sample holds many counts of this clonotype. This beta chain represents an off-target read in a library built for alpha chains; its size is of limited meaning. The chain carries TRBV20-1 and TRBJ2-5; D possibly corresponds to TRBD2 (7 bases). V lost 4 bases, J lost 1 base, and 13 bases lay in between. The CDR3 is 14 residues long. Germline-derived CDR1 and CDR2 are DFQATT and SNEGSKA (reference sequence). In DNA, the CDR3 is TGCAGTGCTACAAAGGGGGGGCCCCAAGAGACCCAGTACTTC. This encodes CSATKGGPQETQYF.

This clonotype was seen many times. The library was built for alpha chains, so this beta chain is an off-target read and its size means little. V usage is TRBV29-1 and J usage is TRBJ2-3; 7 bases match TRBD1. This CDR3 has 15 amino acids. CDR1 is SQVTM, CDR2 ANQGSEA, per germline. The V gene end was trimmed by 8 bases and the J gene end by 1 base; junction bases not matched to a gene: 12. CDR3 sequence: CSTGTDSLGTDTQYF. The CDR3 region has the DNA TGCAGCACCGGGACAGACTCCCTTGGCACAGATACGCAGTATTTT.

This clonotype has a count of ten or more. Because this beta chain is a stray read in a library intended to capture alpha chains, its abundance should not be given much weight. The chain recombines TRBV28 with TRBJ1-1, with D unclear. CDR1 is MDHEN, CDR2 SYDVKM, per germline. The V and J ends lost 10 bases and 1 base respectively, with 10 bases between them. The CDR3 totals 12 residues. CDR3 DNA: TGTGCCACCAAAATCTCGAACACTGAAGCTTTCTTT. It encodes CATKISNTEAFF.

This clonotype was counted ten times or more. This beta chain represents an off-target read in a library built for alpha chains; its size is of limited meaning. The chain couples TRBV5-4 to TRBJ2-4; 7 nucleotides match TRBD1. This CDR3 spans 16 amino acids. V lost 4 bases and J lost 1; bases outside the gene matches: 8. The V gene's germline CDR1 is SGHNT and CDR2 YYREEE (reference sequence). The CDR3, as DNA: TGTGCCAGCAGCCCGGGGACAGACAAGGCCAAAAACATTCAGTACTTC. This encodes CASSPGTDKAKNIQYF.

This clonotype was detected many times. This beta chain is off target for a library built for alpha chains, so its abundance means little. The chain combines TRBV7-2 with TRBJ2-7; 8 nucleotides match TRBD2. J lost 1 base, V lost 2 bases, and 7 bases had no gene match. Germline V gene lookup returns CDR1 SGHTA and CDR2 FQGNSA. The CDR3 runs 16 residues. The CDR3 spells CASSLQPAGGSYEQYF. For the CDR3, the DNA is TGTGCCAGCAGCTTACAACCCGCGGGGGGTTCCTACGAGCAGTACTTC. The full variable domain, rest sourced from reference TRBV7-2 and TRBJ2-7, is GAGVSQSPSNKVTEKGKDVELRCDPISGHTALYWYRQSLGQGLEFLIYFQGNSAPDKSGLPSDRFSAERTGGSVSTLTIQRTQQEDSAVYLCASSLQPAGGSYEQYFGPGTRLTVT.

This clonotype was observed many times. A library made for alpha chains picked up this beta chain off target, so its size means little. This rearrangement joins TRBV19 to TRBJ2-2, with D uncertain. The CDR3 consists of 12 residues. Trimming removed 6 bases at V and 5 bases at J, with 7 bases between. CDR1 is LNHDA and CDR2 is SQIVND in the germline V gene (reference sequence). The CDR3 spells CASRIKTGELFF. The DNA of the CDR3 is TGTGCCAGTAGGATTAAGACCGGGGAGCTGTTTTTT.